This T cell receptor beta chain comes out of a study of cytomegalovirus exposure and HLA in healthy donors. CDR3 length: 14 amino acids. Between the trimmed V and J ends, which lost 11 bases and 3 bases, there was a span of 20 bases. Per germline, CDR1 SNHLY and CDR2 FYNNEI. PCR amplification relied on 60 Vbeta primers (plus 13 Jbeta primers). Repertoires were generated with immunoSEQ multiplex PCR, while TCRdb's copy carries only in-frame clones and drops some. The sample spans about 200,000 clones; the ten largest clones claim 0.95% to 1.3%. The sequence came from a girl aged 2 to 10 in good health and CMV-seropositive. The chain combines TRBV2 with TRBJ2-7; D is perhaps TRBD2 (5 bases). The sequencing input was PBMCs. The CDR3 is CAVNSATEIYEQYF. The CDR3 DNA reads as TGTGCCGTAAATAGCGCAACGGAAATCTACGAGCAGTACTTC. Supplemented by reference TRBV2 and TRBJ2-7, the full variable domain reads EPEVTQTPSHQVTQMGQEVILRCVPISNHLYFYWYRQILGQKVEFLVSFYNNEISEKSEIFDDQFSVERPDGSNFTLKIRSTKLEDSAMYFCAVNSATEIYEQYFGPGTRLTVT.